What follows are 28 T cell receptor beta chains derived from one specimen sequenced in a study of a mutant IDH1 vaccine in newly diagnosed glioma. Time point indicated: week 23, last vaccination. What each vaccine dose contained was 300 ug of mutant IDH1 20-mer peptide, accompanied by topical imiquimod. Sequencing was performed with immunoSEQ multiplex PCR; in TCRdb, only in-frame clones are kept and a portion is missing. The data show about 86,000 clones, with roughly 85% seen just once and approximately 2% held by the top ten. For these TCRs, the target antigens are not known. Sequenced here: PBMCs, sampled from a glioma patient whose treatment included an IDH1 peptide vaccine. The receptor source for this set is a man aged 25 to 45 with glioma. Some clones in this sample may be carry-over from other donors' samples.

The chain links TRBV30 to TRBJ1-6; 7 positions match TRBD1. The germline V gene encodes CDR1 GTSNPN and CDR2 SVGIG (reference sequence). After removal of 5 bases from V and 10 bases from J, the junction contained 5 bases not matched to a gene. This CDR3 is 12 amino acids long. The CDR3 is CAWGQVTSPLHF. The CDR3 DNA reads TGTGCCTGGGGACAGGTAACCTCACCCCTCCACTTT. The full variable domain, in which reference TRBV30 and TRBJ1-6 provide the parts outside the CDR3, is SQTIHQWPATLVQPVGSPLSLECTVEGTSNPNLYWYRQAAGRGLQLLFYSVGIGQISSEVPQNLSASRPQDRQFILSSKKLLLSDSGFYLCAWGQVTSPLHFGNGTRLTVT.

This chain uses TRBV4-1 with TRBJ2-7; TRBD2 agrees at 11 bases. Germline V gives CDR1 MGHRA, CDR2 YSYEKL. J gave up 3 bases and V 0 bases, and 1 base lay outside the gene matches. This CDR3 region has 15 residues. The CDR3 loop reads CASSQELAGGYEQYF. The DNA for the CDR3 is TGCGCCAGCAGCCAAGAGCTAGCGGGGGGCTACGAGCAGTACTTC.

The chain joins TRBV28 to TRBJ2-7; no clear D. The CDR3 loop spans 12 amino acids. Germline values: CDR1 MDHEN, CDR2 SYDVKM. Trimming left V 4 bases short and J 6 bases short, with 10 bases between. This CDR3 is CASSSILGEQYF. CDR3 nucleotide sequence: TGTGCCAGCAGTTCAATTTTGGGCGAGCAGTACTTC.

The chain is built from TRBV18 and TRBJ1-1; unclear D gene. The CDR3 runs to 16 residues. Trimming pared 0 bases from V and 1 base from J, leaving 12 bases between. Per germline, CDR1 KGHSH and CDR2 LQKENI. The CDR3 here is CASSPPPEEGNTEAFF. The CDR3 bases are TGTGCCAGCTCACCACCGCCGGAAGAAGGGAACACTGAAGCTTTCTTT.

The V call is TRBV19, the J call TRBJ1-5; D uncertain. Trimming removed 7 bases at V and 2 bases at J, with 18 bases between. There are 16 residues in the CDR3. Germline V gene lookup returns CDR1 LNHDA and CDR2 SQIVND (reference sequence). Here the CDR3 reads CASTSRLGRGNQPQHF. The CDR3 region has the DNA TGTGCCAGTACGTCCCGCTTAGGAAGGGGCAATCAGCCCCAGCATTTT.

J is TRBJ1-2 and V is TRBV7-1, with D tentatively TRBD1 (6 bases). TRBV7-1 counts as an open reading frame of uncertain function. The CDR3 is made up of 17 amino acids. V lost 4 bases and J lost 2, with 20 bases in between. CDR3 bases: TGTGCCAGCAGCTTAGTTTACAGGGACACGAGAAACTATGGCTACACCTTC. This sequence encodes CASSLVYRDTRNYGYTF.

V gene TRBV28 combines with J gene TRBJ1-5; D gene unclear. Germline CDR1 and CDR2: MDHEN and SYDVKM. With 3 bases removed from V and 3 bases from J, the gap between germline ends came to 9 bases. CDR3 length equals 14 residues. The CDR3 loop is CASSLVQHNQPQHF. The CDR3 DNA follows: TGTGCCAGCAGTTTGGTCCAGCACAATCAGCCCCAGCATTTT.

CDR3 loop: CASSRQISYEQYF. CDR3 nucleotide sequence: TGTGCCAGTAGTCGACAGATCTCCTACGAGCAGTACTTC. V and J are TRBV19 and TRBJ2-7; maybe TRBD1 (5 bases). CDR1 is LNHDA and CDR2 is SQIVND in the germline V gene (reference sequence). CDR3 length: 13 residues. V lost 5 bases to trimming and J lost 0 bases, with 8 bases between them.

This rearrangement joins TRBV4-2 to TRBJ1-4; TRBD1 is a possible D gene (6 bases). CDR1 and CDR2 (germline): LGHNA, YNFKEQ. V was shortened by 1 base and J by 0 bases, with 18 bases between the two germline ends. The CDR3 is 19 residues long. CDR3 DNA sequence: TGTGCCAGCAGCCAAGCAGGATCGGCAGGGGATGCAACTAATGAAAAACTGTTTTTT. Amino acid sequence: CASSQAGSAGDATNEKLFF.

Only a few counts were recorded for this clone. The chain joins TRBV30 to TRBJ2-3; D unclear. Germline values: CDR1 GTSNPN, CDR2 SVGIG (reference sequence). V lost 0 bases to trimming and J lost 7 bases, with 8 bases between them. The CDR3 runs to 12 residues. CDR3 amino acids: CAWSVLSHTQYF. Written as DNA, the CDR3 is TGTGCCTGGAGTGTACTCTCACATACGCAGTATTTT.

This clone showed up just once. The same CDR3 also results from other DNA sequences found in this sample. The chain recombines TRBV19 with TRBJ1-1; 8 bases agree with TRBD1. V gave up 3 bases and J gave up 4 bases; unmatched junction bases: 1. Germline-derived CDR1 and CDR2 are LNHDA and SQIVND (reference sequence). The CDR3 consists of 13 residues. As DNA, the CDR3 is TGTGCCAGTAGTATCCAGGGGGCCACTGAAGCTTTCTTT. Its translation: CASSIQGATEAFF.

The gene calls are TRBV27 and TRBJ2-7; 8 bases map to TRBD1. The trim removed 8 bases at V and 4 bases at J, leaving 10 bases unmatched. The CDR3 runs 14 residues. Germline V CDR1 and CDR2: MNHEY, SMNVEV (reference sequence). The CDR3 is CASGRDRMAYEQYF. CDR3 nucleotides: TGTGCCAGCGGACGGGACAGGATGGCTTACGAGCAGTACTTC.

The chain has TRBV27 and TRBJ2-1; tentatively, D is TRBD2 (6 bases). The V end lost 4 bases, the J end lost 0 bases, and 16 bases lay between the germline ends. The CDR3 covers 17 residues. Germline V gives CDR1 MNHEY, CDR2 SMNVEV (reference sequence). Here the CDR3 reads CASSWDLRSSSYNEQFF. Here the CDR3 DNA reads TGTGCCAGCAGTTGGGACTTGCGATCGAGCTCCTACAATGAGCAGTTCTTC.

The chain recombines TRBV28 with TRBJ2-7; 11 bases map to TRBD1. The CDR3 runs 15 residues. The V and J ends lost 6 bases and 5 bases, in that order; junction bases with no gene match: 9. Germline V gene sequence: CDR1 MDHEN, CDR2 SYDVKM. Here the CDR3 reads CASRSPGTGGHEQYF. The CDR3 coding sequence is TGTGCCAGCAGGTCCCCCGGGACAGGGGGTCACGAGCAGTACTTC.

J is TRBJ2-2 and V is TRBV7-2; 8 positions agree with TRBD2. With 0 bases clipped from V and 4 bases from J, the junction kept 4 bases outside the gene matches. This CDR3 contains 16 residues. The germline V gene encodes CDR1 SGHTA and CDR2 FQGNSA. In nucleotides, the CDR3 is TGTGCCAGCAGCTTAGCTAGTAGCGGGACCACCGGGGAGCTGTTTTTT. It yields the protein CASSLASSGTTGELFF. The full variable domain, with the rest looked up from reference TRBV7-2 and TRBJ2-2, is GAGVSQSPSNKVTEKGKDVELRCDPISGHTALYWYRQSLGQGLEFLIYFQGNSAPDKSGLPSDRFSAERTGGSVSTLTIQRTQQEDSAVYLCASSLASSGTTGELFFGEGSRLTVL.

The rearrangement joins TRBV11-2 to TRBJ2-5; D uncertain. The CDR3 contains 13 residues. V lost 0 bases to trimming and J lost 2 bases, with 4 bases between them. Germline V gene data show CDR1 as SGHAT and CDR2 as FQNNGV. In nucleotides, the CDR3 is TGTGCCAGCAGCTTAGAGAGGCAAGAGACCCAGTACTTC. Translation: CASSLERQETQYF.

The chain has TRBV6-1 and TRBJ2-7; perhaps TRBD1 as D (5 bases). The germline CDR1 and CDR2 sequences are MNHNS and SASEGT. This CDR3 is built from 14 residues. V was trimmed by 7 bases and J by 1 base, leaving 14 bases between them. CDR3 sequence: CASTLRQMSYEQYF. The DNA for the CDR3 is TGTGCCAGCACCCTAAGACAGATGTCCTACGAGCAGTACTTC.

The gene calls are TRBV30 and TRBJ1-4, with D maybe TRBD1 (5 bases). V was shortened by 5 bases and J by 7 bases, with 17 bases between the two germline ends. CDR1 and CDR2 (germline): GTSNPN, SVGIG (reference sequence). CDR3 length equals 14 residues. This chain's CDR3 is CAWSRGLWREKLFF. CDR3 DNA sequence: TGTGCCTGGTCTAGGGGACTTTGGCGTGAAAAACTGTTTTTT.

The table lists this clone with a count of one. This chain links TRBV30 with TRBJ1-2, with TRBD1 identical over 7 bases. CDR3 length equals 14 residues. CDR1 is GTSNPN, CDR2 SVGIG, per germline (reference sequence). Trimming took 1 base from V and 8 from J; bases not matched to a gene: 10. The CDR3 here is CAWSGLDRVSGYTF. Here the CDR3 DNA reads TGTGCCTGGAGTGGGCTCGACAGGGTATCCGGCTACACCTTC.

V gene TRBV5-1 combines with J gene TRBJ2-5, with D possibly matching TRBD1 (6 bases). Germline V CDR1 and CDR2: SGHRS, YFSETQ. The CDR3 consists of 15 residues. V was shortened by 4 bases and J by 1 base, with 14 bases between the two germline ends. The CDR3 reads CASSALRGSQETQYF. The CDR3 nucleotides are TGCGCCAGCAGCGCCCTCAGGGGCTCCCAAGAGACCCAGTACTTC.

A single count supports this clone. At one boundary the junction diverges from the germline segment, which might be a read error. The chain links TRBV28 to TRBJ1-6, with 8 nucleotides matching TRBD1. The germline gives CDR1 MDHEN, CDR2 SYDVKM. The CDR3 length is 11 residues. CDR3 coding DNA: TGTGCCAGCACCAACACGGGACAGGTGAATTTT. Protein: CASTNTGQVNF.

The chain joins TRBV15 to TRBJ1-5, with D unclear. In germline, CDR1 is LNHNV, CDR2 YYDKDF (reference sequence). Trimming removed 0 bases from V and 7 bases from J, with 7 bases in between. This CDR3 spans 13 amino acids. The CDR3 bases are TGTGCCACCAGCAGAGAGCGGAGACAGCCCCAGCATTTT. It specifies CATSRERRQPQHF.

The rearrangement links TRBV6-5 to TRBJ2-1; 10 bases fit TRBD1. V was clipped by 8 bases and J by 6 bases; unmatched bases: 10. The CDR3 consists of 15 residues. Germline V gene data show CDR1 as MNHEY and CDR2 as SVGAGI. CDR3 bases: TGTGCCAGCTTCCCCCGGGACAGGGGACTCAATGAGCAGTTCTTC. Translation gives CASFPRDRGLNEQFF.

J is TRBJ2-1 and V is TRBV7-9; D ambiguous. This CDR3 is 17 amino acids long. V lost 5 bases and J lost 0, with 17 bases in between. Germline V gene data show CDR1 as SEHNR and CDR2 as FQNEAQ (reference sequence). CDR3 in amino acids: CASSQALQHGSYNEQFF. The CDR3 nucleotides are TGTGCCAGCAGCCAGGCACTCCAGCATGGCTCCTACAATGAGCAGTTCTTC.

This chain joins TRBV28 and TRBJ1-2; D gene uncertain. V was trimmed by 6 bases and J by 4 bases, leaving 12 bases between them. The CDR3 has 13 residues. Germline loops: CDR1 MDHEN, CDR2 SYDVKM. The CDR3 nucleotides are TGTGCCAGCAGATACAGTGACTCCTATGGCTACACCTTC. Its translation is CASRYSDSYGYTF.

CDR3: CASSPMSGSTYNEQFF. The CDR3, as DNA: TGTGCCAGCAGCCCGATGAGCGGGAGCACCTACAATGAGCAGTTCTTC. This chain uses TRBV9 with TRBJ2-1, with 8 bases identical to TRBD2. The V and J ends lost 4 bases and 2 bases, in that order; junction bases with no gene match: 8. The CDR3 is made up of 16 amino acids. Germline V lookup: CDR1 SGDLS, CDR2 YYNGEE.

This chain uses TRBV5-1 with TRBJ2-7; maybe TRBD1 (6 bases). CDR1 and CDR2 from the germline V gene are SGHRS and YFSETQ. CDR3 size: 14 residues. Trimming took off 4 bases at V and 1 base at J, with 12 bases between the two ends. The CDR3 DNA reads TGCGCCAGCAGCCCCAGGACAGTATCCTACGAGCAGTACTTC. It codes for CASSPRTVSYEQYF.

This clone showed up just once. The chain has TRBV28 and TRBJ1-1, with D maybe TRBD1 (5 bases). This CDR3 has 14 residues. Germline lookup yields CDR1 MDHEN and CDR2 SYDVKM. V was pared by 3 bases and J by 8 bases, with 16 bases between. CDR3 DNA: TGTGCCAGCAGTTTCTCCCTTGGGGCAGGGGAAGCTTTCTTT. Encoded protein: CASSFSLGAGEAFF.